The next 13 T cell receptor beta chains were all read from a single sample in a study of cytomegalovirus exposure and HLA in healthy donors. PCR involved 60 Vbeta and 13 Jbeta primers. The table came from immunoSEQ multiplex PCR; TCRdb's copy has only in-frame clones and leaves some out. The table shows 100,000 to 150,000 clones, with over 60% occurring only once. The sample was PBMCs. The receptors originated from a woman aged 55-69 years in good health and CMV-seropositive.

The chain has TRBV27 and TRBJ2-2; 8 nucleotides agree with TRBD1. J was trimmed by 4 bases and V by 8 bases; bases with no gene match: 6. Germline V gives CDR1 MNHEY, CDR2 SMNVEV (reference sequence). The length of the CDR3 is 14 residues. This chain's CDR3 is CASGDRPVTGELFF. The CDR3 bases are TGTGCCAGCGGGGACAGGCCGGTCACCGGGGAGCTGTTTTTT.

This clone has only a few counts. This chain joins TRBV4-3 and TRBJ1-1; D unresolved. Germline V CDR1 and CDR2: LGHNA, YSLEER. There are 14 residues in the CDR3. V was trimmed by 1 base and J by 0 bases, leaving 6 bases between them. The CDR3 DNA reads as TGCGCCAGCAGCCAAGGCCAGATGAACACTGAAGCTTTCTTT. As protein: CASSQGQMNTEAFF.

The chain links TRBV11-2 to TRBJ1-6; TRBD1 is a possible D gene (5 bases). Germline V gene data show CDR1 as SGHAT and CDR2 as FQNNGV. The CDR3 is 14 amino acids. The germline V and J ends were trimmed by 5 bases and 7 bases, with 12 bases remaining between them. In DNA, the CDR3 is TGTGCCAGCAGCCCGGACATAAGCAATTCACCCCTCCACTTT. Its translation is CASSPDISNSPLHF. The whole variable domain, remainder taken from reference TRBV11-2 and TRBJ1-6, is EAGVAQSPRYKIIEKRQSVAFWCNPISGHATLYWYQQILGQGPKLLIQFQNNGVVDDSQLPKDRFSAERLKGVDSTLKIQPAKLEDSAVYLCASSPDISNSPLHFGNGTRLTVT.

V usage is TRBV4-2 and J usage is TRBJ2-7; a possible D gene is TRBD2 (6 bases). With 4 bases removed from V and 1 base from J, the gap between germline ends came to 11 bases. The CDR3 covers 14 residues. The germline V gene encodes CDR1 LGHNA and CDR2 YNFKEQ. The CDR3 bases are TGTGCCAGCAGCCCGACTAGGAGGTCCTACGAGCAGTACTTC. It specifies CASSPTRRSYEQYF.

The J gene is TRBJ1-5, the V gene TRBV30; D not certain. The V end lost 2 bases, the J end lost 9 bases, and 14 bases lay between the germline ends. Germline CDR1 and CDR2: GTSNPN and SVGIG (reference sequence). CDR3 length: 13 residues. The CDR3 DNA reads TGTGCCTGGAGTCCAGGACTGTTTGGGCCCCAGCATTTT. As protein: CAWSPGLFGPQHF.

In its sample, this clone was seen a few times. The identical CDR3 is also encoded by other nucleotide sequences in the sample. The V and J genes are TRBV6-5 and TRBJ1-1, with a weak D call TRBD1 (6 bases). CDR1 MNHEY and CDR2 SVGAGI come from the germline V gene. V lost 7 bases, J lost 2 bases, and 17 bases lay in between. CDR3 length: 15 residues. The CDR3 loop is CASTGSLGANTEAFF. The CDR3 nucleotides are TGTGCCAGCACGGGTTCTCTGGGGGCAAACACTGAAGCTTTCTTT.

A note on this clone: One end of the junction is discordant with germline, which a read error may explain. The chain has TRBV2 and TRBJ2-3; a possible D gene is TRBD1 (6 bases). The CDR3 totals 14 residues. Germline lookup yields CDR1 SNHLY and CDR2 FYNNEI. As DNA, the CDR3 is TGTGCCGGCAGATGGACAGCACACACAGATACGCAGTATTTT. Protein product: CAGRWTAHTDTQYF. Full variable domain (outside the CDR3, taken from reference TRBV2 and TRBJ2-3): EPEVTQTPSHQVTQMGQEVILRCVPISNHLYFYWYRQILGQKVEFLVSFYNNEISEKSEIFDDQFSVERPDGSNFTLKIRSTKLEDSAMYFCAGRWTAHTDTQYFGPGTRLTVL.

This rearrangement joins TRBV11-2 to TRBJ2-7; the D gene is possibly TRBD1 (5 bases). CDR1 and CDR2 (germline): SGHAT, FQNNGV. Trimming shortened V by 6 bases and J by 1 base, and 10 bases separated the two germline ends. This CDR3 has 13 amino acids. The CDR3 DNA is TGTGCCAGCAGGGGCCAGGGTTCCTACGAGCAGTACTTC. Amino acid sequence: CASRGQGSYEQYF. Full variable domain (remainder filled in from reference TRBV11-2 and TRBJ2-7): EAGVAQSPRYKIIEKRQSVAFWCNPISGHATLYWYQQILGQGPKLLIQFQNNGVVDDSQLPKDRFSAERLKGVDSTLKIQPAKLEDSAVYLCASRGQGSYEQYFGPGTRLTVT.

The chain has TRBV2 and TRBJ2-5, with 12 positions matching TRBD1. The germline V gene has CDR1 SNHLY and CDR2 FYNNEI. The trim removed 6 bases at V and 5 bases at J, leaving 10 bases unmatched. The CDR3 has 16 amino acids. CDR3 protein: CASRPGTGGARETQYF. DNA for the CDR3: TGTGCCAGCAGACCCGGGACAGGGGGCGCCCGGGAGACCCAGTACTTC.

J is TRBJ1-2 and V is TRBV4-3; D gene unclear. The CDR3 is made up of 14 amino acids. The germline V gene has CDR1 LGHNA and CDR2 YSLEER. V was shortened by 0 bases and J by 2 bases, with 7 bases between the two germline ends. The CDR3 region is CASSQERVNYGYTF. DNA for the CDR3: TGCGCCAGCAGCCAAGAACGGGTGAACTATGGCTACACCTTC.

The chain uses TRBV30 and TRBJ1-4; weak D call: TRBD1 (6 bases). The CDR3 sequence is 14 residues long. V lost 2 bases, J lost 8 bases, and 15 bases lay in between. The V gene's germline CDR1 is GTSNPN and CDR2 SVGIG (reference sequence). The CDR3 region has the DNA TGTGCCTGGAGTCGAACGCCAGGGGCGGAAAAACTGTTTTTT. This codes for CAWSRTPGAEKLFF.

This chain joins TRBV9 and TRBJ2-1; TRBD2 matches 9 bases. The V gene's germline CDR1 is SGDLS and CDR2 YYNGEE. The CDR3 is 16 amino acids. The V segment lost 4 bases and the J segment 7 bases; nucleotides outside the gene matches: 12. The CDR3 DNA sequence: TGTGCCAGCAGCCCCCGTTGGTCTAGCGGGACGAATGAGCAGTTCTTC. Translating it yields CASSPRWSSGTNEQFF.

This clone was observed a handful of times. The chain joins TRBV4-1 to TRBJ1-1, with D possibly TRBD1 on 6 matching bases. Germline assignment: CDR1 MGHRA and CDR2 YSYEKL. V was shortened by 1 base and J by 4 bases, with 19 bases between the two germline ends. CDR3 size: 17 residues. The CDR3 DNA reads as TGCGCCAGCAGCCAAGGGCCCGTCGGGGGGGCTGGCACTGAAGCTTTCTTT. It specifies CASSQGPVGGAGTEAFF.